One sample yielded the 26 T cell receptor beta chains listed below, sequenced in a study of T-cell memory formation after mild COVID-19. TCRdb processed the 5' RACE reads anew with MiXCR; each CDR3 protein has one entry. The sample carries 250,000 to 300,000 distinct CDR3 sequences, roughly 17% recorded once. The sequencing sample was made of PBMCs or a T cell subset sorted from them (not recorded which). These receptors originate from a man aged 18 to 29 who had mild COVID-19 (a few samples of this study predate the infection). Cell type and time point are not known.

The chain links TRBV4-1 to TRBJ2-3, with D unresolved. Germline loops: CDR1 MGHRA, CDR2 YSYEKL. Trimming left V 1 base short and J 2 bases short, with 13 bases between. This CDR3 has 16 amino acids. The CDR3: CASSQVFVLFTDTQYF. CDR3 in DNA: TGCGCCAGCAGCCAAGTTTTCGTACTATTCACAGATACGCAGTATTTT.

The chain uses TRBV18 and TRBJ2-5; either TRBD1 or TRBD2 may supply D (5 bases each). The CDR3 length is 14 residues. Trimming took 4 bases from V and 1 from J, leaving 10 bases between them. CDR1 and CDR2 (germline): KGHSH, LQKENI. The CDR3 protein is CASSLGRSQETQYF. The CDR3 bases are TGTGCCAGCTCACTGGGACGGAGCCAAGAGACCCAGTACTTC.

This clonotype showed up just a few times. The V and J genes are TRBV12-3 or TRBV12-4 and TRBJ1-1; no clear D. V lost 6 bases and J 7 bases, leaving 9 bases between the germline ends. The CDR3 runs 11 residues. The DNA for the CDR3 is TGTGCCAGCAGCCGGACCCTTGAAGCTTTCTTT. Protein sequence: CASSRTLEAFF.

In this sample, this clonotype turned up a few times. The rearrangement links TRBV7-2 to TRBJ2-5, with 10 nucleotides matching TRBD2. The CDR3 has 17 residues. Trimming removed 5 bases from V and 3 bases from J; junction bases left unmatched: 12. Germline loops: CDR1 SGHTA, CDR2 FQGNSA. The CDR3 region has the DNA TGTGCCAGCAGCCCGCCTGGGTTAGCGGGGGGTAAAGAGACCCAGTACTTC. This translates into CASSPPGLAGGKETQYF.

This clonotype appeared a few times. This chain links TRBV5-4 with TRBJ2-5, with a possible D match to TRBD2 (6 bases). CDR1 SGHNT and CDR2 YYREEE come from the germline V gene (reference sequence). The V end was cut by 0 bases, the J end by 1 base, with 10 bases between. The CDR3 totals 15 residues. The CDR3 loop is CASSLDLGGQETQYF. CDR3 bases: TGTGCCAGCAGCTTGGATTTGGGAGGCCAAGAGACCCAGTACTTC. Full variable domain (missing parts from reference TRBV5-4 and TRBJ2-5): ETGVTQSPTHLIKTRGQQVTLRCSSQSGHNTVSWYQQALGQGPQFIFQYYREEENGRGNFPPRFSGLQFPNYSSELNVNALELDDSALYLCASSLDLGGQETQYFGPGTRLLVL.

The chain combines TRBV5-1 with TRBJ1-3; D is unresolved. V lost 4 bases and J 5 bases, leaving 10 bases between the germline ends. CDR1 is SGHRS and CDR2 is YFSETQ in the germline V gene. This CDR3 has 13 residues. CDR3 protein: CASSTGLRNTIYF. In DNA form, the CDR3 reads TGCGCCAGCAGCACTGGACTGAGAAACACCATATATTTT. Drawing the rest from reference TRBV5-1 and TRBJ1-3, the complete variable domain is KAGVTQTPRYLIKTRGQQVTLSCSPISGHRSVSWYQQTPGQGLQFLFEYFSETQRNKGNFPGRFSGRQFSNSRSEMNVSTLELGDSALYLCASSTGLRNTIYFGEGSWLTVV.

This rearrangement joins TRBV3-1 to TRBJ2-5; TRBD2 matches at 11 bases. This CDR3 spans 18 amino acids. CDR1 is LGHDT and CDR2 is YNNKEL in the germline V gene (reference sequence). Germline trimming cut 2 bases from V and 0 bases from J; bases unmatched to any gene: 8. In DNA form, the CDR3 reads TGTGCCAGCAGCCAAAGGCTAGCGGGGGGTTTGTACCAAGAGACCCAGTACTTC. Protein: CASSQRLAGGLYQETQYF.

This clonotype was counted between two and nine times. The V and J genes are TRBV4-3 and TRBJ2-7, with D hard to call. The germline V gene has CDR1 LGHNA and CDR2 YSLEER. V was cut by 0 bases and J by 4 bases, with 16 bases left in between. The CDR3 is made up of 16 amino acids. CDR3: CASSQDIGQLGYEQYV. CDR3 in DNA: TGCGCCAGCAGCCAAGACATCGGCCAGCTCGGTTACGAGCAGTACGTC.

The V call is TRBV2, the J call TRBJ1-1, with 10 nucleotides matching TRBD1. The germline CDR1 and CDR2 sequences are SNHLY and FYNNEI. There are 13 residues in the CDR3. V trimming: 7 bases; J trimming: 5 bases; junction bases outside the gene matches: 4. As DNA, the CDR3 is TGTGCCAGCACGACAGGGGGCTGGACTGAAGCTTTCTTT. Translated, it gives CASTTGGWTEAFF.

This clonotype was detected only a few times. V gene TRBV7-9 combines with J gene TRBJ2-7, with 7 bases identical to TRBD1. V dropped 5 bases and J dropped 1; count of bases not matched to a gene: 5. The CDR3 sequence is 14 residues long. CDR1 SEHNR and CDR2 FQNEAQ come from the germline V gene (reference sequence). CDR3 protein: CASSPLRGSYEQYF. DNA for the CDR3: TGTGCCAGCAGCCCCCTCAGGGGGTCCTACGAGCAGTACTTC.

The CDR3 here is CASSFDRGRTDTQYF. The CDR3 region has the DNA TGTGCCAGCAGCTTCGACAGGGGGCGCACAGATACGCAGTATTTT. The gene calls are TRBV7-2 and TRBJ2-3; 10 positions agree with TRBD1. CDR1 is SGHTA and CDR2 is FQGNSA in the germline V gene. V shed 3 bases and J 1 base; nucleotides not matched to a gene: 1. The CDR3 is made up of 15 amino acids.

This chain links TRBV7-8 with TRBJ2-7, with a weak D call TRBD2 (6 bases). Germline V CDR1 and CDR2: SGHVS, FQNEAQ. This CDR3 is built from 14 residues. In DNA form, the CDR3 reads TGTGCCAGCAGCTTAGTACCGGCGGACTACGAGCAGGACGTC. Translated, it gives CASSLVPADYEQDV.

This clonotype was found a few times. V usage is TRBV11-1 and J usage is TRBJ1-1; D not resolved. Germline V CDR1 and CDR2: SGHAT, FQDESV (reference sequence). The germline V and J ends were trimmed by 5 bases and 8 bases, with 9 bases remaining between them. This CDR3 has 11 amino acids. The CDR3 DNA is TGTGCCAGCAGCCTCCAGCAGGAAGCTTTCTTT. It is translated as CASSLQQEAFF.

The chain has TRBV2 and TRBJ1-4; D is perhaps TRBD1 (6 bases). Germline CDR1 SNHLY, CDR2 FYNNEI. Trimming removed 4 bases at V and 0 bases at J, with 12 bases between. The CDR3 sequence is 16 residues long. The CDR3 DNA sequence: TGTGCCAGCAGTGCACAGGGCGCCGCAACTAATGAAAAACTGTTTTTT. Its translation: CASSAQGAATNEKLFF.

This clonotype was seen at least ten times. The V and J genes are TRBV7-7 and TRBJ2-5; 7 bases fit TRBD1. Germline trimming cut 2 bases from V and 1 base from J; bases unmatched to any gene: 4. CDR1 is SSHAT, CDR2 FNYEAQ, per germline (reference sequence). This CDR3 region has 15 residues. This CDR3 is CASSLNRGPQETQYF. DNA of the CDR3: TGTGCCAGCAGCTTAAATAGGGGGCCCCAAGAGACCCAGTACTTC.

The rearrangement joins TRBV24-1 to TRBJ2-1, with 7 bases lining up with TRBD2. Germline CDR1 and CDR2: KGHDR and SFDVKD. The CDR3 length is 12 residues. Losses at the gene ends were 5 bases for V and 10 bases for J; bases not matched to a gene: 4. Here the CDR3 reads CATSVEGGEQFF. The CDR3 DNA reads TGTGCCACCAGTGTGGAGGGAGGGGAGCAGTTCTTC.

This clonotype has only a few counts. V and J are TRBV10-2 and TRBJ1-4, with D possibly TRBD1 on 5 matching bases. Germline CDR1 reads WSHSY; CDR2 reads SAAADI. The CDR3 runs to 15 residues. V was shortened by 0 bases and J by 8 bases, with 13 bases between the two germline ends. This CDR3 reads CASSESKGTGEKLFF. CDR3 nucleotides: TGCGCCAGCAGTGAGTCGAAGGGGACTGGCGAAAAACTGTTTTTT.

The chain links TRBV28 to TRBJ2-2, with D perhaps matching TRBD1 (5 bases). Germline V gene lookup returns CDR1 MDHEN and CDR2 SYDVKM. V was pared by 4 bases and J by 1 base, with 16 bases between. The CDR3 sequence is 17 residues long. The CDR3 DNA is TGTGCCAGCAGTTCCCTACCTCAGGGAAGGAACACCGGGGAGCTGTTTTTT. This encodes CASSSLPQGRNTGELFF. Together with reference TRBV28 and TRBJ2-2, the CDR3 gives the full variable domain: DVKVTQSSRYLVKRTGEKVFLECVQDMDHENMFWYRQDPGLGLRLIYFSYDVKMKEKGDIPEGYSVSREKKERFSLILESASTNQTSMYLCASSSLPQGRNTGELFFGEGSRLTVL.

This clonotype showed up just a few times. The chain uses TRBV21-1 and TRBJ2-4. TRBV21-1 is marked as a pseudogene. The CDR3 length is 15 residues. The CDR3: CASSLGVWAKNIQYF. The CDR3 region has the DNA TGTGCCAGCAGTTTGGGTGTCTGGGCCAAAAACATTCAGTACTTC.

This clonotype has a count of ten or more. CDR3 nucleotides: TGCGCCAGCAGCCCCGGGACAGGGAACTACGAGCAGTACTTC. Its translation: CASSPGTGNYEQYF. V usage is TRBV4-1 and J usage is TRBJ2-7, with TRBD1 identical over 9 bases. The V gene's germline CDR1 is MGHRA and CDR2 YSYEKL. Trimming at V came to 4 bases and at J to 3 bases, leaving 4 bases not matched to a gene. This CDR3 comprises 14 residues.

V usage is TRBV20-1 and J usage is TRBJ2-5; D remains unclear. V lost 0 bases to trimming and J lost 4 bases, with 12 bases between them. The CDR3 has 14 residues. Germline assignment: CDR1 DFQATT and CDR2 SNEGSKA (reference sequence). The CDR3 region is CSARDLDRSETQYF. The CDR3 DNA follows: TGCAGTGCTAGAGATTTAGATCGCTCAGAGACCCAGTACTTC.

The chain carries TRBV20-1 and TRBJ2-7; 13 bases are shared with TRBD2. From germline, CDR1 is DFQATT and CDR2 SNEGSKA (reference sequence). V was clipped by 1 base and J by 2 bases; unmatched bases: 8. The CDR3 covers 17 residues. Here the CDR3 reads CSARGISLAGGAYEQYV. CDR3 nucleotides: TGCAGTGCTAGAGGAATTTCACTAGCGGGAGGGGCCTACGAGCAGTACGTC.

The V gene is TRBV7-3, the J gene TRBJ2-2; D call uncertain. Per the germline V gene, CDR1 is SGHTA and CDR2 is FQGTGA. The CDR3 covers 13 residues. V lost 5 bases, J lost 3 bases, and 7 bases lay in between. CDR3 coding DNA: TGTGCCAGCAGCATCATGCACACCGGGGAGCTGTTTTTT. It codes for CASSIMHTGELFF. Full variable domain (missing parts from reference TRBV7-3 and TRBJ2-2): GAGVSQTPSNKVTEKGKYVELRCDPISGHTALYWYRQSLGQGPEFLIYFQGTGAADDSGLPNDRFFAVRPEGSVSTLKIQRTERGDSAVYLCASSIMHTGELFFGEGSRLTVL.

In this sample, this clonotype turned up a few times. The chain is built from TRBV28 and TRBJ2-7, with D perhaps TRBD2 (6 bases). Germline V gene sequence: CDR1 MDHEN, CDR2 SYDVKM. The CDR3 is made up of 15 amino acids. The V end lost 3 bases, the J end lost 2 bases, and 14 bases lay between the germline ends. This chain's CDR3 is CASSLGGADPYEQYV. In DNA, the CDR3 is TGTGCCAGCAGTTTGGGCGGGGCCGATCCCTACGAGCAGTACGTC.

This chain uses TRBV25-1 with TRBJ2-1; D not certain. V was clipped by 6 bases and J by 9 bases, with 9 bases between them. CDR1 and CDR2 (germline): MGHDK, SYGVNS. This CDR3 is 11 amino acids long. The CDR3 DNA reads TGTGCCAGCAGCCACGAAGGTGAGCAGTTCTTC. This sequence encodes CASSHEGEQFF.

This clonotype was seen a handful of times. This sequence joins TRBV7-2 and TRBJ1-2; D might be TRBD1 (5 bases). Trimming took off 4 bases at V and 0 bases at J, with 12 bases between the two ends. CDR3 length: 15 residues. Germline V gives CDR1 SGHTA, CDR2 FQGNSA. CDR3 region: CASSSGQPANYGYTF. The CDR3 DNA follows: TGTGCCAGCAGCTCAGGACAACCCGCTAACTATGGCTACACCTTC.